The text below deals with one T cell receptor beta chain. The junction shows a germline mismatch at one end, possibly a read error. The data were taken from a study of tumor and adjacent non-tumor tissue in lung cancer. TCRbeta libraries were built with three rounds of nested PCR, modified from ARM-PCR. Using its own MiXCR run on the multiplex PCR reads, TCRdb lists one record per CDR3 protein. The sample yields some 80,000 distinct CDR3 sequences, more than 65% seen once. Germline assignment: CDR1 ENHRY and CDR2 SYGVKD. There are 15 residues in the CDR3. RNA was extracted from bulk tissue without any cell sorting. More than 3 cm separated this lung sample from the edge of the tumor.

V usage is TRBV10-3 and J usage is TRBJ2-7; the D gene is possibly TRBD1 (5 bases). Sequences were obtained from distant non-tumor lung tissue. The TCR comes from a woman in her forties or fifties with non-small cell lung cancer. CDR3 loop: CAISEGSRGSYKQYF. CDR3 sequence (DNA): TGTGCCATCAGTGAGGGTTCTAGGGGCTCCTACAAGCAGTACTTC.